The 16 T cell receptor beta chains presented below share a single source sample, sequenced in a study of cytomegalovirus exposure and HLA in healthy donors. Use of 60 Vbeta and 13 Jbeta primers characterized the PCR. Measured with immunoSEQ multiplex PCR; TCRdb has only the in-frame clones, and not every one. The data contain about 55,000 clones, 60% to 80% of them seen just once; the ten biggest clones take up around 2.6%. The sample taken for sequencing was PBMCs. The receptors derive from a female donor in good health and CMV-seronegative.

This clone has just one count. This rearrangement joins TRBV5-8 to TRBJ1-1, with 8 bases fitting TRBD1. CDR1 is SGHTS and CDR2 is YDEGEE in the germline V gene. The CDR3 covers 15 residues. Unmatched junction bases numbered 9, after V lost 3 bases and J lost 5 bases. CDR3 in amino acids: CASSSQGAGWTEAFF. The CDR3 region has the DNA TGTGCCAGCAGCTCTCAGGGGGCAGGTTGGACTGAAGCTTTCTTT.

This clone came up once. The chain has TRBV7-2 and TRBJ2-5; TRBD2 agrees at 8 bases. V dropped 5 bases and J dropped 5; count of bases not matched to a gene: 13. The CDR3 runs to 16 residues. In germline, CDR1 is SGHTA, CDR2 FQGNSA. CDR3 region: CASSAGGLAGGETQYF. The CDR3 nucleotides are TGTGCCAGCAGCGCCGGCGGGTTGGCGGGAGGTGAGACCCAGTACTTC.

CDR3: CASKEGGYSNQPQHF. CDR3 bases: TGTGCCAGCAAAGAGGGGGGGTACAGCAATCAGCCCCAGCATTTT. J is TRBJ1-5 and V is TRBV6-5; TRBD1 might be the D (6 bases). The CDR3 has 15 residues. In germline, CDR1 is MNHEY, CDR2 SVGAGI. The V gene lost 7 bases and the J gene lost 1 base, with 14 bases spanning the gap.

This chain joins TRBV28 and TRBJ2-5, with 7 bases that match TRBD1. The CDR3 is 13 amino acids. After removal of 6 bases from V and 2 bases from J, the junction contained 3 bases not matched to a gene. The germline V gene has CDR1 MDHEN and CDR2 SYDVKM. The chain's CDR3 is CASRLQGQETQYF. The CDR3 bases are TGTGCCAGCAGACTACAGGGGCAAGAGACCCAGTACTTC.

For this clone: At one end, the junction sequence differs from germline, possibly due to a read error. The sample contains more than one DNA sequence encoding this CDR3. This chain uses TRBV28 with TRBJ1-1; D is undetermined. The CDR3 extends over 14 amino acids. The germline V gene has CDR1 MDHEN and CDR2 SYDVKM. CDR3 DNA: TGTGCCAGCAGTTTATCGGGAGGAAACACTGAGGCTTTCTTT. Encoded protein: CASSLSGGNTEAFF.

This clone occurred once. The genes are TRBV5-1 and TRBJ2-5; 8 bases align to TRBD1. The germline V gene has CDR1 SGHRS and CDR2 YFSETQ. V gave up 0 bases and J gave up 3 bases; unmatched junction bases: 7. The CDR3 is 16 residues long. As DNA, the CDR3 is TGCGCCAGCAGCTTGGGGGACAGGTTTTCTGAAGAGACCCAGTACTTC. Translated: CASSLGDRFSEETQYF. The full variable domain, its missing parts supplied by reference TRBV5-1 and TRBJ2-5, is KAGVTQTPRYLIKTRGQQVTLSCSPISGHRSVSWYQQTPGQGLQFLFEYFSETQRNKGNFPGRFSGRQFSNSRSEMNVSTLELGDSALYLCASSLGDRFSEETQYFGPGTRLLVL.

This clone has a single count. This CDR3 is CASSFGHITDTQYF. CDR3 DNA: TGTGCCAGCAGCTTCGGACACATCACAGATACGCAGTATTTT. This chain joins TRBV7-8 and TRBJ2-3, with a possible D match to TRBD1 (5 bases). Germline loops: CDR1 SGHVS, CDR2 FQNEAQ. The CDR3 loop spans 14 amino acids. V was cut by 3 bases and J by 2 bases, with 9 bases left in between.

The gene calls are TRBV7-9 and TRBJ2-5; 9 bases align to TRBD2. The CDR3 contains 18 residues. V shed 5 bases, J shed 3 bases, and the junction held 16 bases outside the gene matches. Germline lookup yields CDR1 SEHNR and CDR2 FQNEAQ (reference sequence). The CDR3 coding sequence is TGTGCCAGCAGCCAAAAGAGCGGGAGGCGCATTACGAAAGAGACCCAGTACTTC. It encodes CASSQKSGRRITKETQYF.

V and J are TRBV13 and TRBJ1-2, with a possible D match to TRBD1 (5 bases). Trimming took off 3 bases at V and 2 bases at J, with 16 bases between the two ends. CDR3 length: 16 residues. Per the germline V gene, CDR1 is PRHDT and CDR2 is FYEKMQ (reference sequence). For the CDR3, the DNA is TGTGCCAGCAGCTTGGGTGGCGGACAAACAAACTATGGCTACACCTTC. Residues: CASSLGGGQTNYGYTF.

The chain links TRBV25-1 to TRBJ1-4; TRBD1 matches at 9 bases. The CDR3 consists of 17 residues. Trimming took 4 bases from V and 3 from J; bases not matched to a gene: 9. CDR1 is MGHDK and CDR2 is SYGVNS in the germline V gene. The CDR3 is CASSARDRASSNEKLFF. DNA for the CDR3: TGTGCCAGCAGTGCCCGGGACAGGGCCTCATCTAATGAAAAACTGTTTTTT.

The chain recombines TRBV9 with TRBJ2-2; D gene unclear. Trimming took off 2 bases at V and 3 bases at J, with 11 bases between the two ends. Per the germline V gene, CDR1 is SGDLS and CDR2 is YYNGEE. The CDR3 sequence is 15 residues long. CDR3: CASSVPSSDTGELFF. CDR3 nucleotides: TGTGCCAGCAGCGTCCCATCCAGCGACACCGGGGAGCTGTTTTTT.

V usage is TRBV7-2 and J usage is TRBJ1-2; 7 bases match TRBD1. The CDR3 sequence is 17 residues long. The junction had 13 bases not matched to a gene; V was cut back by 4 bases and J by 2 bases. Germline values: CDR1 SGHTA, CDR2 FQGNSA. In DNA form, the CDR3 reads TGTGCCAGCAGCTCCGCGGGTCGGACAGGACTAAACTATGGCTACACCTTC. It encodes CASSSAGRTGLNYGYTF.

The CDR3 DNA reads as TGTGCCAGCAGCTTGGCAGGGTTTGGCGGCACTGAAGCTTTCTTT. Encoded protein: CASSLAGFGGTEAFF. This chain links TRBV5-6 with TRBJ1-1; tentatively, D is TRBD1 (5 bases). This CDR3 is 15 amino acids long. The germline V and J ends were trimmed by 0 bases and 4 bases, with 13 bases remaining between them. The germline CDR1 and CDR2 sequences are SGHDT and YYEEEE.

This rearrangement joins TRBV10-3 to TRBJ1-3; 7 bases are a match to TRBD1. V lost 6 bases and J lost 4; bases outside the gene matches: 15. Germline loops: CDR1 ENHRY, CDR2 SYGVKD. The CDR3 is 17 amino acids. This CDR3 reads CAISDPTSMDRGNTIYF. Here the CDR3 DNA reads TGTGCCATCAGCGACCCGACGTCCATGGACAGGGGAAACACCATATATTTT.

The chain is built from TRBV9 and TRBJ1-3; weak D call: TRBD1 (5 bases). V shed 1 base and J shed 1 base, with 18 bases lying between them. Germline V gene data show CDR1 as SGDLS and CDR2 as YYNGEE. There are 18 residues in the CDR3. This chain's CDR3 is CASSVRRAREVSGNTIYF. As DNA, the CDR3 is TGTGCCAGCAGCGTAAGGAGGGCCAGGGAGGTATCTGGAAACACCATATATTTT.

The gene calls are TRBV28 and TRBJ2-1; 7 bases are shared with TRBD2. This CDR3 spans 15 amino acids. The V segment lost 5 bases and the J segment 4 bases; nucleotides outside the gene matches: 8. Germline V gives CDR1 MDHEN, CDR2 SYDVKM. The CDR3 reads CASSRGGLDYNEQFF. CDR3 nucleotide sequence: TGTGCCAGCAGTCGAGGTGGACTAGATTACAATGAGCAGTTCTTC.